This T cell receptor beta chain was obtained from a study of identical twins. Notes on the study in general: Cord blood beta clonotypes that were abundant carried fewer insertions, and memory repertoires showed no such trend.

The V gene's germline CDR1 is SQVTM and CDR2 ANQGSEA. This CDR3 comprises 14 residues. With V trimmed by 1 base and J by 7 bases, 6 bases remained unmatched. The authors used template switching to add a universal primer site and gave cDNA unique molecular identifiers. Via MiXCR, TCRdb re-called the 5' RACE reads, giving one row per CDR3 protein. This table holds 550,000 to 700,000 distinct CDR3 sequences, more than 9% found once. This clonotype was counted ten times or more. Its antigen is unidentified. These data also featured in a second study, about yellow fever vaccine responses in identical twins.

This TCR was recovered from a young woman in good health. The J gene is TRBJ2-1, the V gene TRBV29-1, with TRBD2 matching 8 bases. The source material was PBMCs. This chain's CDR3 is CSVEGLAGENEQFF. The DNA of the CDR3 is TGCAGCGTTGAAGGTCTAGCGGGTGAGAATGAGCAGTTCTTC.